This T cell receptor beta chain was sequenced for a study of T cell changes during pregnancy in multiple sclerosis. CDR3 size: 13 residues. Trimming took off 1 base at V and 2 bases at J, with 6 bases between the two ends. The germline gives CDR1 SGHDN, CDR2 FVKESK. The repertoire was sequenced with immunoSEQ multiplex PCR; TCRdb's copy has only in-frame clones and lacks some. The sample consists of 70,000 to 75,000 clones, almost 95% of them appearing once. This sequence was found in a female donor with multiple sclerosis, enrolled in a pregnancy study. The V call is TRBV14, the J call TRBJ2-7; unclear D gene. The sample here was peripheral blood, taken before pregnancy. In DNA form, the CDR3 reads TGTGCCAGCAGCCAAGCCCAGGCCTACGAGCAGTACTTC. This translates into CASSQAQAYEQYF.